The 20 T cell receptor beta chains reported below all come from one sample, sequenced in a study of tumor-infiltrating lymphocytes in oesophageal squamous cell carcinoma. Each CDR3 protein is one row after TCRdb ran MiXCR on the PCR reads. The sample has just under 20,000 distinct CDR3 sequences; around two fifths are singletons. The sequencing sample was made of normal esophageal tissue next to the tumor. The receptors originated from a male donor with esophageal squamous cell carcinoma.

In this sample, this clonotype is large. The rearrangement links TRBV7-2 to TRBJ2-5; weak D call: TRBD1 (6 bases). There are 13 residues in the CDR3. The V and J ends lost 1 base and 4 bases respectively, with 7 bases between them. Germline V gene data show CDR1 as SGHTA and CDR2 as FQGNSA. The CDR3 is CASSLDRAETQYF. The CDR3 region has the DNA TGTGCCAGCAGCTTAGACAGGGCAGAGACCCAGTACTTC.

CDR3 sequence: CASSEVGQGKEYF. The CDR3 coding sequence is TGTGCCAGCAGTGAAGTCGGACAGGGGAAGGAGTACTTC. The genes are TRBV6-1 and TRBJ2-5, with 9 positions matching TRBD1. The germline V gene encodes CDR1 MNHNS and CDR2 SASEGT. This CDR3 spans 13 amino acids. Trimming cost V 1 base and J 12 bases; bases outside gene matches: 6.

This clonotype showed up just a few times. A much larger clone lies one base from this, so it may be a read error. The chain employs TRBV11-2 and TRBJ2-7; the match to TRBD1 covers 8 bases. The CDR3 length is 12 residues. The germline V gene has CDR1 SGHAT and CDR2 FQNNGV. The trim removed 6 bases at V and 7 bases at J, leaving 5 bases unmatched. For the CDR3, the DNA is TGTGCCAGCAGACAGACAGGGGATGAGCAGTACTTC. Translation gives CASRQTGDEQYF.

This chain joins TRBV18 and TRBJ2-5; perhaps TRBD2 as D (7 bases). Germline CDR1 and CDR2: KGHSH and LQKENI. The CDR3 spans 15 residues. Trimming removed 6 bases at V and 11 bases at J, with 25 bases between. The CDR3 coding sequence is TGTGCCAGCTCGCCCGCGGGGGCAGCTAACAATGAGCAGTACTTC. Translating it yields CASSPAGAANNEQYF.

This sequence joins TRBV7-2 and TRBJ2-3, with 9 bases matching TRBD1. The J call may be faulty, since TRBJ1-2 better matches the DNA end. CDR3 size: 16 residues. Germline CDR1 and CDR2: SGHTA and FQGNSA. In nucleotides, the CDR3 is TGTGCCAGCAGCCCCAGCCCGACAGGGGGTGGCTATGGCTACACCTTC. Translated, it gives CASSPSPTGGGYGYTF.

This chain uses TRBV7-3 with TRBJ2-5; 7 bases agree with TRBD1. CDR1 SGHTA and CDR2 FQGTGA come from the germline V gene. J lost 4 bases, V lost 2 bases, and 10 bases had no gene match. This CDR3 has 16 residues. CDR3 DNA sequence: TGTGCCAGCAGCTTAGACCGGGGCAGGGGGTCAGAGACCCAGTACTTC. The encoded protein is CASSLDRGRGSETQYF.

The rearrangement links TRBV12-3 or TRBV12-4 to TRBJ2-3; D is ambiguous. V gave up 6 bases and J gave up 0 bases, with 13 bases separating them. The CDR3 totals 15 residues. The DNA of the CDR3 is TGTGCCAGCAGAAGAGGAGAAAGGAGCACAGATACGCAGTATTTT. It translates to CASRRGERSTDTQYF.

The genes are TRBV7-2 and TRBJ2-3; D might be TRBD2 (5 bases). Matching the DNA end better, TRBJ2-7 makes the J call doubtful. CDR3 size: 15 residues. Germline CDR1 is SGHTA and CDR2 is FQGNSA. The CDR3 spells CASSYPEGSGYEQYF. DNA of the CDR3: TGTGCCAGCAGCTACCCTGAGGGATCAGGCTACGAGCAGTACTTC.

Judged by abundance, this clonotype is medium-sized. The chain uses TRBV7-9 and TRBJ2-5, with a possible D match to TRBD1 (6 bases). This CDR3 has 14 residues. Trimming cost V 5 bases and J 5 bases, with 15 bases left between them. Germline CDR1 SEHNR, CDR2 FQNEAQ (reference sequence). The CDR3 here is CASSPGQESETQYF. In DNA form, the CDR3 reads TGTGCCAGCAGCCCGGGACAAGAGTCGGAGACCCAGTACTTC.

Concerning this clonotype: A junction end diverges from the germline sequence, so it may reflect a read error. CDR3 region: CASSPNRQGGDEKLFF. CDR3 coding DNA: TGCGCCAGCAGCCCGAACCGACAGGGAGGAGATGAAAAACTGTTTTTT. This chain connects TRBV5-4 to TRBJ1-4; TRBD1 aligns across 7 bases. The CDR3 has 16 residues. Germline CDR1 and CDR2: SGHNT and YYREEE (reference sequence).

This chain links TRBV5-1 with TRBJ1-1; D is undetermined. The CDR3 consists of 13 residues. Between the trimmed V and J ends, which lost 0 bases and 0 bases, there was a span of 3 bases. Germline CDR1 and CDR2: SGHRS and YFSETQ. CDR3 sequence: CASSLVLNTEAFF. CDR3 in DNA: TGCGCCAGCAGCTTGGTCCTGAACACTGAAGCTTTCTTT.

This clonotype is medium-sized in the sample. A much bigger clone sits one base away, suggesting this may be a read error. The chain recombines TRBV7-6 with TRBJ2-7, with TRBD2 as a possible D gene (5 bases). The CDR3 runs 13 residues. From germline, CDR1 is SGHVS and CDR2 FNYEAQ. V was cut by 0 bases and J by 7 bases, with 10 bases left in between. DNA of the CDR3: TGTGCCAGCAGCTTAGCGAGGGCCGATGAGCAGTACTTC. Translating it yields CASSLARADEQYF. The full variable domain, rest sourced from reference TRBV7-6 and TRBJ2-7, is GAGVSQSPRYKVTKRGQDVALRCDPISGHVSLYWYRQALGQGPEFLTYFNYEAQQDKSGLPNDRFSAERPEGSISTLTIQRTEQRDSAMYRCASSLARADEQYFGPGTRLTVT.

V and J are TRBV6-4 and TRBJ2-7; D possibly uses TRBD1 or TRBD2 (6 bases each). The J call may be mistaken, given a closer DNA end match to TRBJ2-1. There are 13 residues in the CDR3. Per germline, CDR1 MRHNA and CDR2 SNTAGT. In DNA form, the CDR3 reads TGTGCCATCAAGGGGGGTTCAGGAAATGAGCAGTTCTTC. Translated, it gives CAIKGGSGNEQFF.

The chain joins TRBV12-3 or TRBV12-4 to TRBJ1-1; TRBD1 aligns across 9 bases. The V and J ends lost 5 bases and 5 bases, in that order; junction bases with no gene match: 6. The CDR3 is 14 residues long. The DNA for the CDR3 is TGTGCCAGCAGTCGGGACAGGGAGAGAACTGAAGCTTTCTTT. Translating it yields CASSRDRERTEAFF.

At least ten counts were recorded for this clonotype. The junction shows a germline mismatch at one end, possibly a read error. This chain connects TRBV5-4 to TRBJ1-1; 8 bases fit TRBD1. From germline, CDR1 is SGHNT and CDR2 YYREEE (reference sequence). CDR3 length equals 13 residues. CDR3 residues: CASSQTGDTEAFF. In DNA, the CDR3 is TGCGCCAGCAGCCAGACAGGGGACACTGAAGCTTTCTTT.

Comment on this clonotype: Here the CDR3 omits its conserved ending phenylalanine or tryptophan, so a read error is the likely source. This chain uses TRBV7-9 with TRBJ2-7, with a weak D call TRBD2 (5 bases). Trimming stripped 1 base from V and 3 bases from J, with 13 bases between. CDR3 size: 15 residues. Germline CDR1 SEHNR, CDR2 FQNEAQ (reference sequence). The chain's CDR3 is CASSLGYGRNYEQYS. For the CDR3, the DNA is TGTGCCAGCAGCTTAGGTTATGGGAGAAACTACGAGCAGTACTCC.

V and J are TRBV11-2 and TRBJ2-3; a possible D gene is TRBD2 (5 bases). The CDR3 is 15 residues long. Looked up from germline, CDR1 is SGHAT and CDR2 is FQNNGV. The V and J ends lost 0 bases and 5 bases respectively, with 12 bases between them. In DNA form, the CDR3 reads TGTGCCAGCAGCTTAGATGGTGGGAGTGGAGATACGCAGTATTTT. Protein sequence: CASSLDGGSGDTQYF.

This clonotype was seen more than once but under ten times. J is TRBJ2-5 and V is TRBV7-6, with D possibly being TRBD1 or TRBD2 (5 bases each). The CDR3 is 14 amino acids. Trimming shortened V by 3 bases and J by 2 bases, and 10 bases separated the two germline ends. Looked up from germline, CDR1 is SGHVS and CDR2 is FNYEAQ. In DNA, the CDR3 is TGTGCCAGCAGCTTCGGGGCCATACAAGAGACCCAGTACTTC. The encoded protein is CASSFGAIQETQYF.

In its sample, this clonotype ranks as medium-sized (0.01 to 0.1%). V and J are TRBV12-3 or TRBV12-4 and TRBJ2-1; 7 bases are a match to TRBD2. This CDR3 spans 14 amino acids. J gave up 7 bases and V 9 bases, and 12 bases lay outside the gene matches. The CDR3 loop reads CASSSGTPINEQFF. The DNA for the CDR3 is TGTGCCAGTTCTAGCGGTACTCCTATTAATGAGCAGTTCTTC.

The CDR3 bases are TGTGCCAGCAGCTTAGTCAGCGGGGGGGGCACAGATACGCAGTATTTT. It yields the protein CASSLVSGGGTDTQYF. The chain links TRBV7-6 to TRBJ2-3; the match to TRBD2 covers 10 bases. The CDR3 spans 16 residues. V lost 1 base to trimming and J lost 1 base; unmatched junction nucleotides: 2. Germline-derived CDR1 and CDR2 are SGHVS and FNYEAQ.